One and the same sample provided the 15 T cell receptor beta chains below, sequenced in a study of blood T cell repertoires in COVID-19. Measured with immunoSEQ multiplex PCR; TCRdb has only the in-frame clones, and not every one. The table shows roughly 100,000 clones, with roughly 90% occurring only once. Source material: peripheral blood. Receptors originate from a human donor with COVID-19, enrolled during active disease. The donor label of this sample is uncertain.

The rearrangement links TRBV11-2 to TRBJ1-2, with 9 bases that match TRBD1. J gave up 5 bases and V 4 bases, and 17 bases lay outside the gene matches. There are 18 residues in the CDR3. The V gene's germline CDR1 is SGHAT and CDR2 FQNNGV. CDR3 residues: CASSSHRTDRGIGYGYTF. The CDR3, as DNA: TGTGCCAGCAGCTCACACCGAACAGACAGGGGGATCGGATATGGCTACACCTTC.

This chain joins TRBV29-1 and TRBJ1-1, with TRBD1 identical over 9 bases. The CDR3 is 16 residues long. The ends lost 6 bases at V and 0 bases at J; junction bases unmatched: 11. CDR1 is SQVTM and CDR2 is ANQGSEA in the germline V gene. CDR3 residues: CSVTGTGMGLNTEAFF. The CDR3 DNA reads as TGCAGCGTCACCGGGACAGGGATGGGGCTGAACACTGAAGCTTTCTTT.

The V gene is TRBV4-2, the J gene TRBJ2-3, with 15 bases matching TRBD2. Germline lookup yields CDR1 LGHNA and CDR2 YNFKEQ. Trimming removed 1 base from V and 0 bases from J; junction bases left unmatched: 8. The CDR3 covers 20 residues. CDR3 nucleotides: TGTGCCAGCAGCCAAGCCACCGGGACTAGCGGGGGGAAAAGCACAGATACGCAGTATTTT. This gives the protein CASSQATGTSGGKSTDTQYF.

The chain links TRBV5-1 to TRBJ2-3, with 14 bases identical to TRBD2. CDR1 SGHRS and CDR2 YFSETQ come from the germline V gene. This CDR3 comprises 17 residues. The ends lost 4 bases at V and 4 bases at J; junction bases unmatched: 8. CDR3 coding DNA: TGCGCCAGCAGCGTCTCCGGGACTAGCGGGGGTCCAGATACGCAGTATTTT. Protein: CASSVSGTSGGPDTQYF.

With regard to this clone: Germline is not matched at one junction end, which may reflect a read error. This chain connects TRBV3-1 (or the pseudogene TRBV3-2) to TRBJ1-2, with 9 bases fitting TRBD1. Germline lookup yields CDR1 LGHDT and CDR2 YNNKEL (reference sequence). This CDR3 region has 18 residues. The CDR3 coding sequence is TGTGCCAGCAACCAAGACCCCTACGGGACAGGGTCGCCCTATGGCTACACCTTC. As protein: CASNQDPYGTGSPYGYTF.

The CDR3 reads CASSFDRQETQYF. DNA of the CDR3: TGTGCCAGCAGTTTTGACAGACAAGAGACCCAGTACTTC. The gene calls are TRBV12-3 or TRBV12-4 and TRBJ2-5; weak D call: TRBD1 (5 bases). The ends were cut back, 3 bases at V and 2 bases at J, with 7 bases in the middle. CDR3 length: 13 amino acids.

The rearrangement links TRBV5-4 to TRBJ1-2, with D maybe TRBD1 (6 bases). The CDR3 loop spans 14 amino acids. V dropped 0 bases and J dropped 4 bases, with 10 bases sitting between them. The germline gives CDR1 SGHNT, CDR2 YYREEE (reference sequence). CDR3 residues: CASSLGQETYGYTF. The CDR3 nucleotides are TGTGCCAGCAGCTTGGGACAGGAGACCTATGGCTACACCTTC.

The chain is built from TRBV10-2 and TRBJ1-1; 11 positions agree with TRBD1. CDR1 is WSHSY and CDR2 is SAAADI in the germline V gene. V lost 6 bases and J lost 4; bases outside the gene matches: 1. The CDR3 contains 13 residues. CDR3 DNA sequence: TGCGCCAGCAGAGGGACAGGGGGCACTGAAGCTTTCTTT. It specifies CASRGTGGTEAFF.

The V and J genes are TRBV19 and TRBJ2-2, with TRBD1 identical over 8 bases. Germline CDR1 and CDR2: LNHDA and SQIVND (reference sequence). This CDR3 is 16 amino acids long. The V and J ends lost 5 bases and 7 bases, in that order; junction bases with no gene match: 12. For the CDR3, the DNA is TGTGCCAGTAGTCCTCACTCCGGGACAGGCAACGGGGAGCTGTTTTTT. Protein product: CASSPHSGTGNGELFF.

This clone was seen only once. The rearrangement uses TRBV18 and TRBJ1-1; TRBD1 matches 7 bases. Germline V gives CDR1 KGHSH, CDR2 LQKENI. Losses at the gene ends were 3 bases for V and 3 bases for J; bases not matched to a gene: 10. This CDR3 spans 16 amino acids. The chain's CDR3 is CASSPSTDRADTEAFF. The CDR3 bases are TGTGCCAGCTCACCTTCAACAGACAGGGCGGACACTGAAGCTTTCTTT.

This chain connects TRBV6-5 to TRBJ2-7; D possibly corresponds to TRBD1 (5 bases). The germline gives CDR1 MNHEY, CDR2 SVGAGI. The CDR3 is made up of 13 amino acids. Trimming took off 5 bases at V and 3 bases at J, with 11 bases between the two ends. The CDR3 nucleotides read TGTGCCAGCAGTCTCAGGGCCATCTACGAGCAGTACTTC. It encodes CASSLRAIYEQYF.

The V call is TRBV6-5, the J call TRBJ1-2, with TRBD1 matching 7 bases. Germline V gene data show CDR1 as MNHEY and CDR2 as SVGAGI. The CDR3 has 13 amino acids. Losses at the gene ends were 7 bases for V and 3 bases for J; bases not matched to a gene: 5. Written as DNA, the CDR3 is TGTGCCAGCACCAGGGGACAGCACTATGGCTACACCTTC. Its protein is CASTRGQHYGYTF.

The chain carries TRBV4-1 and TRBJ2-3; D uncertain. Trimming stripped 2 bases from V and 2 bases from J, with 5 bases between. The CDR3 length is 13 residues. The germline CDR1 and CDR2 sequences are MGHRA and YSYEKL. As DNA, the CDR3 is TGCGCCAGCAGCCAACTTTACACAGATACGCAGTATTTT. Protein sequence: CASSQLYTDTQYF.

The gene calls are TRBV24-1 and TRBJ2-3, with 7 bases aligning to TRBD1. Germline V gives CDR1 KGHDR, CDR2 SFDVKD. The V and J ends lost 9 bases and 1 base, in that order; junction bases with no gene match: 3. This CDR3 is 13 amino acids long. CDR3: CATVDRRTDTQYF. CDR3 DNA sequence: TGTGCCACCGTGGACAGGCGCACAGATACGCAGTATTTT.

This clone was seen a few times. V gene TRBV11-2 combines with J gene TRBJ2-7; D gene unclear. This CDR3 comprises 13 residues. V was clipped by 1 base and J by 6 bases, with 10 bases between them. CDR1 is SGHAT, CDR2 FQNNGV, per germline. The chain's CDR3 is CASSLALDVEQYF. In DNA, the CDR3 is TGTGCCAGCAGCTTAGCCTTAGATGTCGAGCAGTACTTC. Full variable domain (rest looked up from reference TRBV11-2 and TRBJ2-7): EAGVAQSPRYKIIEKRQSVAFWCNPISGHATLYWYQQILGQGPKLLIQFQNNGVVDDSQLPKDRFSAERLKGVDSTLKIQPAKLEDSAVYLCASSLALDVEQYFGPGTRLTVT.